Included here is one T cell receptor (beta chain) sequence, with context. Germline V gene sequence: CDR1 MNHNS, CDR2 SASEGT. Trimming cost V 3 bases and J 8 bases, with 10 bases left between them. The CDR3 sequence is 13 residues long. This sample was taken from a study of monozygotic twins with cystic fibrosis. Profiling relied on immunoSEQ multiplex PCR, and the TCRdb table lists in-frame clones only, not all of them. The sample has approximately 32,000 clones, approximately 96% seen once. Sequencing was performed on blood. The chain has TRBV6-1 and TRBJ1-4, with no clear D. The clonotype comes from a girl aged 2 to 9 with cystic fibrosis. This CDR3 is CASSDFVEEKLFF. CDR3 in DNA: TGTGCCAGCAGTGATTTCGTGGAGGAAAAACTGTTTTTT.